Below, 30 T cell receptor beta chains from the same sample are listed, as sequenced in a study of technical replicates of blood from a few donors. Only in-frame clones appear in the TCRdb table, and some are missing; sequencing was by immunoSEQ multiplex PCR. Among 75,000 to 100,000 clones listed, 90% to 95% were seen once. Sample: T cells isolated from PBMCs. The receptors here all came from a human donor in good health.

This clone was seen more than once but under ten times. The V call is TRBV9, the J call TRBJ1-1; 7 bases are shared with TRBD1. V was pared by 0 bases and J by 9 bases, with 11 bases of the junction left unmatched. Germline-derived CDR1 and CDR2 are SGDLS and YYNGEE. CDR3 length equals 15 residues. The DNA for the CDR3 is TGTGCCAGCAGCGTAGGAGGAGGGGGCGAAGATAAAGCTTTCTTT. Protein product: CASSVGGGGEDKAFF.

CDR3 DNA: TGCGCCAGCAGCTGGGGTGGCAGGGGGCATAACGAGCAGTACTTC. Protein sequence: CASSWGGRGHNEQYF. The chain recombines TRBV5-1 with TRBJ2-7; 8 bases match TRBD1. The V gene end was trimmed by 3 bases and the J gene end by 5 bases; junction bases not matched to a gene: 10. CDR1 is SGHRS, CDR2 YFSETQ, per germline. There are 15 residues in the CDR3.

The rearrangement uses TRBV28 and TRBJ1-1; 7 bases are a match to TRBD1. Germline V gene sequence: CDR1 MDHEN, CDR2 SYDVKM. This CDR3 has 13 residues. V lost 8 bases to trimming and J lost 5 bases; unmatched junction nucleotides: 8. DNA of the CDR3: TGTGCCAGCGGACCTTCAGGGGGGACTGAAGCTTTCTTT. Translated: CASGPSGGTEAFF. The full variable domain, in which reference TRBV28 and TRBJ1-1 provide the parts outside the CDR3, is DVKVTQSSRYLVKRTGEKVFLECVQDMDHENMFWYRQDPGLGLRLIYFSYDVKMKEKGDIPEGYSVSREKKERFSLILESASTNQTSMYLCASGPSGGTEAFFGQGTRLTVV.

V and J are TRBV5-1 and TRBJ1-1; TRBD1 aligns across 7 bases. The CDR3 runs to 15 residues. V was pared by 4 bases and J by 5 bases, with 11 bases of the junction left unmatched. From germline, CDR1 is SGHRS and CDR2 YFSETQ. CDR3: CASSANEGARTEAFF. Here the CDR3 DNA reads TGCGCCAGCAGCGCTAATGAGGGGGCAAGGACTGAAGCTTTCTTT.

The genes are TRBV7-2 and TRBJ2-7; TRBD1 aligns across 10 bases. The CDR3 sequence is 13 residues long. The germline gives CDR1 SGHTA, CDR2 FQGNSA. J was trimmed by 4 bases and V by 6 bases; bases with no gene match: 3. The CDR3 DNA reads TGTGCCAGCAGGAAGGACAGGGGGTACGAGCAGTACTTC. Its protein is CASRKDRGYEQYF.

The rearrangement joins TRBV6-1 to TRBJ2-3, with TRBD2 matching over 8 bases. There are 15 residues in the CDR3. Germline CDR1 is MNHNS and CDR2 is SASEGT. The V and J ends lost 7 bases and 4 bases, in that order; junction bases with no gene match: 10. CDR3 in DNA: TGTGCCAGCATTCGGGGGGGAGAGCACTCAGATACGCAGTATTTT. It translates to CASIRGGEHSDTQYF.

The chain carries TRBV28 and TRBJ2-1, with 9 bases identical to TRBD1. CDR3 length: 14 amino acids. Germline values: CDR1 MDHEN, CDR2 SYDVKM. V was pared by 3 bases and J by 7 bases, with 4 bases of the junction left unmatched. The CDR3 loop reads CASSFRGTGNEQFF. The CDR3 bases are TGTGCCAGCAGTTTCCGCGGGACAGGGAATGAGCAGTTCTTC.

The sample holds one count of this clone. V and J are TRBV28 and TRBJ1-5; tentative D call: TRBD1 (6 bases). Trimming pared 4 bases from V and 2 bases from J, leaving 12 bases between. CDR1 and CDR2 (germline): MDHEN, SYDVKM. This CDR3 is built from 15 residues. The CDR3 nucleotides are TGTGCCAGCAGTTCCACAGGGAATGGCAATCAGCCCCAGCATTTT. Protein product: CASSSTGNGNQPQHF.

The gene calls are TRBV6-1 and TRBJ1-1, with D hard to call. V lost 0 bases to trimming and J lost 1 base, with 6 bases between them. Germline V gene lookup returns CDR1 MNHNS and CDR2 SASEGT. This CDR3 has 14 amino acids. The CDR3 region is CASSEARANTEAFF. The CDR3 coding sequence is TGTGCCAGCAGTGAAGCGAGGGCGAACACTGAAGCTTTCTTT.

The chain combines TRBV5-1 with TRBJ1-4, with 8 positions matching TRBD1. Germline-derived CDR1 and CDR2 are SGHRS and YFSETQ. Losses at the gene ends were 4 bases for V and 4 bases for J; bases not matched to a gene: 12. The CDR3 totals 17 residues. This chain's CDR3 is CASSPDRGASDNEKLFF. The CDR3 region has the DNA TGCGCCAGCAGCCCCGACAGGGGAGCTTCCGATAATGAAAAACTGTTTTTT.

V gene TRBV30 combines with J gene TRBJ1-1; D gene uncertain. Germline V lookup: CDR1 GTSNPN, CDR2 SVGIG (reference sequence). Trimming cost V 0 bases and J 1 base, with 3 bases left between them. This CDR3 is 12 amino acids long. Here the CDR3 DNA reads TGTGCCTGGAGTGTGCGGAACACTGAAGCTTTCTTT. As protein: CAWSVRNTEAFF.

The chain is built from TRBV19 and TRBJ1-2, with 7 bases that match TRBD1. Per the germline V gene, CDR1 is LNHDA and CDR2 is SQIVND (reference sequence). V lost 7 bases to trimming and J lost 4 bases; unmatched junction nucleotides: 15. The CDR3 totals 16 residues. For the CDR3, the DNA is TGTGCCAGTACAATCGGACAGGTAGCGGGGAGCTATGGCTACACCTTC. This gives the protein CASTIGQVAGSYGYTF.

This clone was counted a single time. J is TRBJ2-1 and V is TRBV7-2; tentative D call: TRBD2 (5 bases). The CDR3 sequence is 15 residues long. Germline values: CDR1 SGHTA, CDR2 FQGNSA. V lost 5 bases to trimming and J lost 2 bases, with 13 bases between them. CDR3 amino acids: CASSTHSGPYNEQFF. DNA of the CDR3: TGTGCCAGCAGCACCCACAGCGGCCCCTACAATGAGCAGTTCTTC.

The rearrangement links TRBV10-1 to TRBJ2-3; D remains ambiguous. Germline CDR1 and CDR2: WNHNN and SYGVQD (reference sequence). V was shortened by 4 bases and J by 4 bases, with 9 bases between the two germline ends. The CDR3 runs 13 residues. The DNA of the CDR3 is TGCGCCAGCAGTGTCGGTTTTCCAGATACGCAGTATTTT. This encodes CASSVGFPDTQYF.

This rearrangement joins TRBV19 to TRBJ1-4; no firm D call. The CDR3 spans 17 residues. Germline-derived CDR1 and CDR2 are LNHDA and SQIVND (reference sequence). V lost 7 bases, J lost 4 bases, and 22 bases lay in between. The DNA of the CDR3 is TGTGCCAGTACCCCAATGGGCAGGCCGCACGGTAATGAAAAACTGTTTTTT. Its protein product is CASTPMGRPHGNEKLFF.

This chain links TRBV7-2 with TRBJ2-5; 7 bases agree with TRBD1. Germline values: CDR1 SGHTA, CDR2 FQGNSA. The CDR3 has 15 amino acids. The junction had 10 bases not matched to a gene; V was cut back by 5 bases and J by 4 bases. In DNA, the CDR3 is TGTGCCAGCAGCCGCGTTCCTACAGGGGTAGAGACCCAGTACTTC. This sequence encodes CASSRVPTGVETQYF.

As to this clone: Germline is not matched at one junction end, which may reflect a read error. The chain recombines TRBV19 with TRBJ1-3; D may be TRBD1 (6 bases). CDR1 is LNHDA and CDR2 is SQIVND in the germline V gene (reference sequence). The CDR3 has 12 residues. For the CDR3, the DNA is TGTGCCAGTAGTTTCAACCGGGACACCGTGAATTTT. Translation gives CASSFNRDTVNF.

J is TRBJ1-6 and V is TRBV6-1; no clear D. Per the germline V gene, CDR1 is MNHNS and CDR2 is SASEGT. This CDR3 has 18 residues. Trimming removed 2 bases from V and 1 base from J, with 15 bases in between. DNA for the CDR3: TGTGCCAGCAGTGAACCGGCGGGAATGGGGTCCTATAATTCACCCCTCCACTTT. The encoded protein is CASSEPAGMGSYNSPLHF.

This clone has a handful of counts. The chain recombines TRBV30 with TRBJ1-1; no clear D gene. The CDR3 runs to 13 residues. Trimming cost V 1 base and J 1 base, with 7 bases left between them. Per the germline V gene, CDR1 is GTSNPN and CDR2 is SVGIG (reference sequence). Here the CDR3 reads CAWSGAWNTEAFF. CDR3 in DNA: TGTGCCTGGAGTGGGGCCTGGAACACTGAAGCTTTCTTT. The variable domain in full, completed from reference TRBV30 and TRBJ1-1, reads SQTIHQWPATLVQPVGSPLSLECTVEGTSNPNLYWYRQAAGRGLQLLFYSVGIGQISSEVPQNLSASRPQDRQFILSSKKLLLSDSGFYLCAWSGAWNTEAFFGQGTRLTVV.

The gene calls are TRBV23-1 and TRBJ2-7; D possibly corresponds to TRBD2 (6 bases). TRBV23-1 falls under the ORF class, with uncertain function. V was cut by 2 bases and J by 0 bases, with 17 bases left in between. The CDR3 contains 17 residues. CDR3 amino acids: CASSQGGEASSSYEQYF. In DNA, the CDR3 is TGCGCCAGCAGTCAAGGAGGGGAGGCCTCCAGCTCCTACGAGCAGTACTTC.

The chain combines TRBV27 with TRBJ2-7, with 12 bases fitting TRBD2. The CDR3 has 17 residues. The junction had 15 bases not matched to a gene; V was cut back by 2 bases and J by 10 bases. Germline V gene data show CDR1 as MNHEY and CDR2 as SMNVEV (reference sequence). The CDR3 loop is CASSLQYLLLAGGPQYF. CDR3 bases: TGTGCCAGCAGTTTACAGTATCTGTTGCTAGCGGGAGGGCCACAGTACTTC.

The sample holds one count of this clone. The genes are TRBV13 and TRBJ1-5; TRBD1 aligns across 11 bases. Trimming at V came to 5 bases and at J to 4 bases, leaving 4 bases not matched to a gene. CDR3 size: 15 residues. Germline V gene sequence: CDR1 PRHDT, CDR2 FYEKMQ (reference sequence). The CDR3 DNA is TGTGCCAGCAGCCTTGGGACAGGGGGTAATCAGCCCCAGCATTTT. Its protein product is CASSLGTGGNQPQHF.

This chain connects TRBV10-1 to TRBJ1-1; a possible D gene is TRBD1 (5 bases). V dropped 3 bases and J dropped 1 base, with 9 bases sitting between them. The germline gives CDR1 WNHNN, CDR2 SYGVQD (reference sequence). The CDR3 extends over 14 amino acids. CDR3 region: CASSEGAANTEAFF. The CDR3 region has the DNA TGCGCCAGCAGTGAAGGGGCAGCGAACACTGAAGCTTTCTTT.

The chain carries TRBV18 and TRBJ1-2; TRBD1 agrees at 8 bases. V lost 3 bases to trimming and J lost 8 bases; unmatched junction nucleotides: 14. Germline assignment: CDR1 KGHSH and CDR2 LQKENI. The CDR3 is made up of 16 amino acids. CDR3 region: CASSPPSSQGVDGYTF. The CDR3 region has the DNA TGTGCCAGCTCACCCCCCAGTTCACAGGGGGTGGACGGCTACACCTTC.

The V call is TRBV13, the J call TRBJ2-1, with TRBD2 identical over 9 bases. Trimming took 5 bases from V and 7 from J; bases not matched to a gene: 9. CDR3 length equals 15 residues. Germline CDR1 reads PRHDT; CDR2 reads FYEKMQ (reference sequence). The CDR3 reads CASSPISGGRNEQFF. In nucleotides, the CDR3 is TGTGCCAGCAGCCCCATAAGCGGGGGGCGTAATGAGCAGTTCTTC.

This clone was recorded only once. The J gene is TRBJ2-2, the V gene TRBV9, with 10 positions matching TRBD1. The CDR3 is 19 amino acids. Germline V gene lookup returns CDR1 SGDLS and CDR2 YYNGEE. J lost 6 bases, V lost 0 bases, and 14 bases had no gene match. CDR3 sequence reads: CASSVAFRDRGRVAGELFF. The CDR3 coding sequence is TGTGCCAGCAGCGTAGCATTTCGGGACAGGGGTAGGGTTGCCGGGGAGCTGTTTTTT.

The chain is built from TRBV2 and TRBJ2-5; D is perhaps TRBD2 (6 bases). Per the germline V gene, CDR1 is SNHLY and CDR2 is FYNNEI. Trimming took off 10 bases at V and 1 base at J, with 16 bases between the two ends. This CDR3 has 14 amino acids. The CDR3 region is CATNKGGAQETQYF. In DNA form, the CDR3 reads TGTGCCACCAATAAGGGCGGGGCCCAAGAGACCCAGTACTTC.

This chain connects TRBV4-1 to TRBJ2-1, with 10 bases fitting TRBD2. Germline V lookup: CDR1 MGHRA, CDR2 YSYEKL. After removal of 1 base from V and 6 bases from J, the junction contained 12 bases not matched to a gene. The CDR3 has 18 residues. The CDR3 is CASSQAVMELAGTNEQFF. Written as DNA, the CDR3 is TGCGCCAGCAGCCAAGCGGTAATGGAACTAGCGGGAACCAATGAGCAGTTCTTC.

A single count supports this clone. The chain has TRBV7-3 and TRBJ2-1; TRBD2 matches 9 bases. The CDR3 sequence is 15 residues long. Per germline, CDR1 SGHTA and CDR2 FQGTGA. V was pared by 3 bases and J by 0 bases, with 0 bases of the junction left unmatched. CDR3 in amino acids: CASSFSGGSYNEQFF. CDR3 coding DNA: TGTGCCAGCAGCTTTAGCGGGGGCTCCTACAATGAGCAGTTCTTC.

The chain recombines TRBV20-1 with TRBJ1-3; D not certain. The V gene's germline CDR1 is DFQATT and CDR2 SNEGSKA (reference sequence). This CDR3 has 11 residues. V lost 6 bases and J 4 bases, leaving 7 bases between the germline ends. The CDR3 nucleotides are TGCAGTGCGGCCGGGGGAAACACCATATATTTT. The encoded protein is CSAAGGNTIYF.